This T cell receptor (beta chain) emerged from a study of blood T cell repertoires in COVID-19. About the research overall: COVID-19 samples collected from the United States, Italy and Spain covered acute and convalescent phases.

The CDR3 consists of 13 residues. Germline CDR1 is ENHRY and CDR2 is SYGVKD. V was shortened by 3 bases and J by 1 base, with 5 bases between the two germline ends. Participants were aged roughly 18 to 95 years, lived in roughly 23 US areas, and enrolled virtually. Categorization into cohorts depended on clinical history that participants reported. As processed by the authors: Estimated nucleated cell counts came from reference gene primer amplification. Using immunoSEQ multiplex PCR, the repertoire was profiled, and TCRdb retains in-frame clones only, with some absent. Clone size and the V and J calls come from that table; the DNA yielded D and trimming. Seen here are roughly 380,000 clones, about 90% observed once, and the top ten hold just over 1%.

The J gene is TRBJ2-3, the V gene TRBV10-3, with D maybe TRBD1 (5 bases). The clonotype comes from a woman aged 25-40 years who had been exposed to COVID-19. Sequences were obtained from PBMCs or T cells enriched from blood (not recorded which). CDR3 loop: CAISEGGTDTQYF. DNA for the CDR3: TGTGCCATCAGTGAAGGGGGCACAGATACGCAGTATTTT.